These 28 T cell receptor beta chains were sequenced from one sample in a study of shared clonotypes between healthy human individuals. Here immunoSEQ multiplex PCR was the method, and the copy in TCRdb shows in-frame clones only, minus some. The sample holds 450,000 to 600,000 clones, less than 85% seen once. Material: PBMCs. These receptors were taken from a woman aged 40-49 years in good health. Some clones in this sample may be carry-over from other donors' samples.

In this sample, this clone turned up many times. The gene calls are TRBV7-2 and TRBJ2-7; 13 bases match TRBD2. V was pared by 5 bases and J by 9 bases, with 10 bases of the junction left unmatched. CDR1 and CDR2 (germline): SGHTA, FQGNSA. The CDR3 sequence is 15 residues long. The CDR3 nucleotides are TGTGCCAGCAGCAGCCAGTGGACTAGCGGGAGAGGGCAGTACTTC. This gives the protein CASSSQWTSGRGQYF.

The chain employs TRBV13 and TRBJ2-5; 11 nucleotides line up with TRBD2. The V segment lost 5 bases and the J segment 1 base; nucleotides outside the gene matches: 6. The CDR3 totals 16 residues. CDR1 PRHDT and CDR2 FYEKMQ come from the germline V gene (reference sequence). This CDR3 reads CASSSAGLAAQETQYF. The CDR3, as DNA: TGTGCCAGCAGCAGTGCGGGACTAGCGGCCCAAGAGACCCAGTACTTC.

This clone was found once. This same CDR3 is encoded by further DNA sequences in the sample. V and J are TRBV2 and TRBJ1-3; D uncertain. CDR3 size: 13 residues. V shed 8 bases and J shed 0 bases, with 8 bases lying between them. Germline values: CDR1 SNHLY, CDR2 FYNNEI. The CDR3 loop reads CASALDSGNTIYF. In DNA form, the CDR3 reads TGTGCCAGCGCGTTAGACTCTGGAAACACCATATATTTT.

The chain uses TRBV5-1 and TRBJ1-1; tentative D call: TRBD1 (5 bases). The V end lost 3 bases, the J end lost 3 bases, and 15 bases lay between the germline ends. The germline V gene encodes CDR1 SGHRS and CDR2 YFSETQ. CDR3 length equals 15 residues. Here the CDR3 reads CASSYSSGVDTEAFF. In DNA form, the CDR3 reads TGCGCCAGCAGCTACTCTTCGGGGGTTGACACTGAAGCTTTCTTT.

This clone showed up just once. The J gene is TRBJ1-1, the V gene TRBV18; D not resolved. The ends were cut back, 6 bases at V and 4 bases at J, with 15 bases in the middle. This CDR3 contains 14 residues. CDR1 KGHSH and CDR2 LQKENI come from the germline V gene. The CDR3 nucleotides read TGTGCCAGCTCCCTAGAAACGGGCTCCACTGAAGCTTTCTTT. Its translation: CASSLETGSTEAFF.

The V call is TRBV19, the J call TRBJ1-5; TRBD1 might be the D (6 bases). V lost 11 bases and J 4 bases, leaving 24 bases between the germline ends. This CDR3 comprises 16 residues. Germline CDR1 is LNHDA and CDR2 is SQIVND (reference sequence). The CDR3 DNA sequence: TGTGCCTCCACCACCCTCGGGGGGGCTTATAATCAGCCCCAGCATTTT. It yields the protein CASTTLGGAYNQPQHF.

The rearrangement joins TRBV19 to TRBJ1-5; possibly TRBD1 for D (5 bases). V was trimmed by 3 bases and J by 5 bases, leaving 11 bases between them. The CDR3 runs 14 residues. Germline assignment: CDR1 LNHDA and CDR2 SQIVND (reference sequence). The CDR3, as DNA: TGTGCCAGTAGTATTAGTCGGGGGGATCAGCCCCAGCATTTT. It specifies CASSISRGDQPQHF.

This clone has a handful of counts. The chain is built from TRBV29-1 and TRBJ2-3; D is ambiguous. The CDR3 consists of 15 residues. V gave up 3 bases and J gave up 3 bases, with 16 bases separating them. Germline V gives CDR1 SQVTM, CDR2 ANQGSEA. CDR3 coding DNA: TGCAGCGTTGATATAAGGGATCAAGGGACAGATACGCAGTATTTT. It encodes CSVDIRDQGTDTQYF.

There are a few counts of this clone. The chain combines TRBV15 with TRBJ2-5; D is uncertain. CDR3 length equals 15 residues. Trimming shortened V by 3 bases and J by 4 bases, and 15 bases separated the two germline ends. The germline CDR1 and CDR2 sequences are LNHNV and YYDKDF (reference sequence). Written as DNA, the CDR3 is TGTGCCACCAGCAGGCAACTGAATGGGGTAGAGACCCAGTACTTC. Amino acids: CATSRQLNGVETQYF.

V usage is TRBV7-2 and J usage is TRBJ2-3; D not resolved. Germline CDR1 is SGHTA and CDR2 is FQGNSA. This CDR3 region has 14 residues. The V and J ends lost 1 base and 1 base respectively, with 6 bases between them. The CDR3 bases are TGTGCCAGCAGCTTAGATTCCCGCACAGATACGCAGTATTTT. Protein sequence: CASSLDSRTDTQYF.

A few counts support this clone. This chain uses TRBV2 with TRBJ1-2, with 8 bases aligning to TRBD1. The length of the CDR3 is 13 residues. J was trimmed by 3 bases and V by 9 bases; bases with no gene match: 6. Germline V gene data show CDR1 as SNHLY and CDR2 as FYNNEI. This chain's CDR3 is CARQGARHYGYTF. CDR3 bases: TGTGCCAGGCAGGGGGCGCGACACTATGGCTACACCTTC. The complete variable domain, with remaining parts taken from reference TRBV2 and TRBJ1-2, reads EPEVTQTPSHQVTQMGQEVILRCVPISNHLYFYWYRQILGQKVEFLVSFYNNEISEKSEIFDDQFSVERPDGSNFTLKIRSTKLEDSAMYFCARQGARHYGYTFGSGTRLTVV.

V usage is TRBV7-9 and J usage is TRBJ1-1; 7 bases are a match to TRBD1. The CDR3 is 13 amino acids. The germline CDR1 and CDR2 sequences are SEHNR and FQNEAQ (reference sequence). J lost 4 bases, V lost 5 bases, and 4 bases had no gene match. The CDR3 DNA is TGTGCCAGCAGCCCCGACAGGGTCACTGAAGCTTTCTTT. Its translation is CASSPDRVTEAFF.

The chain joins TRBV5-6 to TRBJ1-3; no clear D. V dropped 4 bases and J dropped 2 bases, with 13 bases sitting between them. The CDR3 runs to 15 residues. CDR1 and CDR2 (germline): SGHDT, YYEEEE. The CDR3 DNA reads as TGTGCCAGCAGCACCCTGGACGGGACTGGAAACACCATATATTTT. Translating gives CASSTLDGTGNTIYF.

This clone came up once. V and J are TRBV27 and TRBJ1-2; 12 bases are shared with TRBD1. The CDR3 contains 15 residues. Germline trimming cut 2 bases from V and 3 bases from J; bases unmatched to any gene: 1. Looked up from germline, CDR1 is MNHEY and CDR2 is SMNVEV (reference sequence). CDR3 DNA: TGTGCCAGCAGTTTAGGGACAGGGGGCCACTATGGCTACACCTTC. Its translation: CASSLGTGGHYGYTF.

The chain carries TRBV7-2 and TRBJ2-6, with D perhaps matching TRBD2 (6 bases). CDR3 size: 15 residues. V was cut by 5 bases and J by 2 bases, with 10 bases left in between. Germline-derived CDR1 and CDR2 are SGHTA and FQGNSA. CDR3 residues: CASSTRGTGANVLTF. The CDR3 region has the DNA TGTGCCAGCAGCACCCGGGGGACTGGGGCCAACGTCCTGACTTTC.

This clone appeared a single time. V is TRBV7-2 and J is TRBJ1-3; D not certain. Germline V gene lookup returns CDR1 SGHTA and CDR2 FQGNSA. V dropped 5 bases and J dropped 4 bases, with 15 bases sitting between them. There are 15 residues in the CDR3. The CDR3 nucleotides are TGTGCCAGCAGCCCTCCGGGAGCCGGGGGAAACACCATATATTTT. Protein product: CASSPPGAGGNTIYF.

The rearrangement links TRBV4-3 to TRBJ1-4; possible D gene TRBD1, 6 bases. Germline V CDR1 and CDR2: LGHNA, YSLEER. The V and J ends lost 1 base and 0 bases respectively, with 9 bases between them. CDR3 size: 16 residues. CDR3 loop: CASSQGNRATNEKLFF. The CDR3 coding sequence is TGCGCCAGCAGCCAAGGGAACAGGGCAACTAATGAAAAACTGTTTTTT.

The chain combines TRBV2 with TRBJ2-1; 11 bases are shared with TRBD1. J was trimmed by 7 bases and V by 4 bases; bases with no gene match: 0. The CDR3 is 13 amino acids. Germline loops: CDR1 SNHLY, CDR2 FYNNEI. The CDR3 bases are TGTGCCAGCAGTGGGGACAGGGGGAATGAGCAGTTCTTC. Amino acids: CASSGDRGNEQFF.

This clone was counted only a few times. This chain connects TRBV7-2 to TRBJ2-3; D remains ambiguous. This CDR3 has 14 residues. Trimming pared 1 base from V and 0 bases from J, leaving 5 bases between. Germline V gene lookup returns CDR1 SGHTA and CDR2 FQGNSA. This CDR3 reads CASSLGWSTDTQYF. As DNA, the CDR3 is TGTGCCAGCAGCTTAGGGTGGAGCACAGATACGCAGTATTTT.

This chain joins TRBV27 and TRBJ2-1; 7 bases line up with TRBD2. Germline V CDR1 and CDR2: MNHEY, SMNVEV (reference sequence). Trimming took 4 bases from V and 2 from J; bases not matched to a gene: 2. CDR3 length: 14 residues. The CDR3 nucleotides are TGTGCCAGCAGTTACGGGAGGACCTACAATGAGCAGTTCTTC. Amino acid sequence: CASSYGRTYNEQFF.

This rearrangement joins TRBV7-3 to TRBJ2-3; D possibly matches TRBD1 or TRBD2 (5 bases each). The CDR3 runs to 17 residues. V lost 0 bases and J lost 1, with 14 bases in between. Germline V lookup: CDR1 SGHTA, CDR2 FQGTGA. The CDR3 DNA reads TGTGCCAGCAGCTTAACGAGGGGACGGCAGGGCACAGATACGCAGTATTTT. This gives the protein CASSLTRGRQGTDTQYF.

This clone is a singleton in its sample. The chain combines TRBV5-4 with TRBJ2-1; D unclear. V was trimmed by 0 bases and J by 0 bases, leaving 10 bases between them. The CDR3 is 16 residues long. Per germline, CDR1 SGHNT and CDR2 YYREEE (reference sequence). CDR3 sequence: CASSLGIWSSYNEQFF. The CDR3 DNA sequence: TGTGCCAGCAGCTTGGGTATATGGAGCTCCTACAATGAGCAGTTCTTC.

This chain links TRBV2 with TRBJ2-1; 13 bases map to TRBD2. Trimming removed 7 bases from V and 12 bases from J; junction bases left unmatched: 9. The CDR3 is made up of 14 amino acids. Germline CDR1 reads SNHLY; CDR2 reads FYNNEI. CDR3 sequence reads: CASTGTSGNPAQFF. The CDR3, as DNA: TGTGCCAGCACGGGGACTAGCGGGAATCCCGCGCAGTTCTTC. Full variable domain (remainder filled in from reference TRBV2 and TRBJ2-1): EPEVTQTPSHQVTQMGQEVILRCVPISNHLYFYWYRQILGQKVEFLVSFYNNEISEKSEIFDDQFSVERPDGSNFTLKIRSTKLEDSAMYFCASTGTSGNPAQFFGPGTRLTVL.

V is TRBV28 and J is TRBJ2-2; weak D call: TRBD2 (6 bases). V was clipped by 5 bases and J by 0 bases, with 13 bases between them. The CDR3 runs to 16 residues. Looked up from germline, CDR1 is MDHEN and CDR2 is SYDVKM. The CDR3 DNA sequence: TGTGCCAGCAGTCCCTCGGGACTCGCGAACACCGGGGAGCTGTTTTTT. Protein product: CASSPSGLANTGELFF.

The chain combines TRBV15 with TRBJ1-5; 8 bases agree with TRBD1. CDR1 is LNHNV and CDR2 is YYDKDF in the germline V gene (reference sequence). The CDR3 covers 18 residues. The V gene end was trimmed by 3 bases and the J gene end by 4 bases; junction bases not matched to a gene: 14. The CDR3 sequence is CATSSILTGTGLNQPQHF. CDR3 sequence (DNA): TGTGCCACCAGCAGCATACTAACCGGGACAGGCCTAAATCAGCCCCAGCATTTT.

This chain links TRBV5-1 with TRBJ1-5; tentative D call: TRBD1 (6 bases). Trimming took off 4 bases at V and 4 bases at J, with 15 bases between the two ends. This CDR3 has 15 amino acids. From germline, CDR1 is SGHRS and CDR2 YFSETQ. In nucleotides, the CDR3 is TGCGCCAGCAGCCCTACAGGGTTGAGAAATCAGCCCCAGCATTTT. Amino acids: CASSPTGLRNQPQHF.

The rearrangement links TRBV18 to TRBJ2-7; 7 bases agree with TRBD2. The germline CDR1 and CDR2 sequences are KGHSH and LQKENI. The length of the CDR3 is 16 residues. V trimming: 5 bases; J trimming: 0 bases; junction bases outside the gene matches: 10. CDR3 sequence: CASSTGRAGSSYEQYF. The DNA for the CDR3 is TGTGCCAGCTCAACCGGAAGAGCGGGGTCCTCCTACGAGCAGTACTTC.

This chain connects TRBV7-3 to TRBJ2-3; D is undetermined. The germline V gene encodes CDR1 SGHTA and CDR2 FQGTGA. CDR3 length: 18 amino acids. Trimming removed 1 base at V and 1 base at J, with 18 bases between. CDR3 sequence (DNA): TGTGCCAGCAGCTTAATAGGCAGTGGTGGGGTGGGCACAGATACGCAGTATTTT. This sequence encodes CASSLIGSGGVGTDTQYF.